Shown below are 28 T cell receptor beta chains from a single sample sequenced in a study of CD8+ T cells in alopecia areata. Treatment reported: oral pan-JAK inhibitor, 5-10 mg twice daily. Once RNA had been extracted, it was reverse transcribed into cDNA to act as the sequencing template. The protocol was immunoSEQ multiplex PCR, while the TCRdb copy is restricted to in-frame clones and leaves out a portion. This sample yields about 190,000 clones, of which around three fifths are seen a single time; 0.85% to 1.3% belongs to the top ten. The sequenced sample was CD4+ T cells sorted from blood, obtained at week 24, from a patient treated with tofacitinib. These receptors were obtained from a human donor with alopecia areata.

This clone was counted once. V is TRBV30 and J is TRBJ1-5; 8 nucleotides align to TRBD1. V lost 3 bases and J lost 6; bases outside the gene matches: 7. Per germline, CDR1 GTSNPN and CDR2 SVGIG (reference sequence). The CDR3 spans 14 residues. The CDR3 DNA follows: TGTGCCTGGAGAGGACAGGGTTTAAGTCAGCCCCAGCATTTT. Its protein is CAWRGQGLSQPQHF.

J is TRBJ2-5 and V is TRBV19; 8 bases map to TRBD2. The CDR3 covers 15 residues. The germline gives CDR1 LNHDA, CDR2 SQIVND (reference sequence). V lost 9 bases and J lost 2; bases outside the gene matches: 11. CDR3 amino acids: CARARTSTSQETQYF. In DNA form, the CDR3 reads TGTGCCAGAGCGAGGACTAGCACAAGTCAAGAGACCCAGTACTTC.

This chain joins TRBV30 and TRBJ1-6; D uncertain. Germline lookup yields CDR1 GTSNPN and CDR2 SVGIG (reference sequence). The CDR3 sequence is 16 residues long. The V end lost 0 bases, the J end lost 0 bases, and 9 bases lay between the germline ends. CDR3 sequence reads: CAWSVYGNSYNSPLHF. CDR3 DNA: TGTGCCTGGAGTGTATACGGGAACTCCTATAATTCACCCCTCCACTTT.

The chain combines TRBV6-6 with TRBJ1-1; D may be TRBD1 (5 bases). CDR1 is MNHNY, CDR2 SVGAGI, per germline (reference sequence). The CDR3 totals 13 residues. Trimming removed 6 bases at V and 7 bases at J, with 15 bases between. CDR3 sequence reads: CASSPGTWGEAFF. The CDR3 bases are TGTGCCAGCAGCCCCGGGACCTGGGGTGAAGCTTTCTTT.

This chain uses TRBV6-5 with TRBJ1-1; TRBD1 matches at 8 bases. The CDR3 length is 13 residues. Germline V gene data show CDR1 as MNHEY and CDR2 as SVGAGI. J was trimmed by 4 bases and V by 5 bases; bases with no gene match: 3. The CDR3 sequence: CASSDTGGTEAFF. CDR3 nucleotides: TGTGCCAGCAGTGACACAGGGGGCACTGAAGCTTTCTTT.

V and J are TRBV5-6 and TRBJ1-5, with D unclear. The germline V gene has CDR1 SGHDT and CDR2 YYEEEE. The V and J ends lost 4 bases and 0 bases respectively, with 14 bases between them. This CDR3 is built from 16 residues. The DNA for the CDR3 is TGTGCCAGCAGCACCAGGACGGACTCTAGCAATCAGCCCCAGCATTTT. This encodes CASSTRTDSSNQPQHF.

The chain joins TRBV7-2 to TRBJ1-1; the D gene is possibly TRBD1 (6 bases). The V gene's germline CDR1 is SGHTA and CDR2 FQGNSA. The CDR3 totals 16 residues. With 5 bases removed from V and 0 bases from J, the gap between germline ends came to 16 bases. The CDR3 reads CASSPRFPGVNTEAFF. CDR3 DNA: TGTGCCAGCAGCCCCCGTTTTCCAGGGGTGAACACTGAAGCTTTCTTT.

The chain has TRBV29-1 and TRBJ1-2; 7 bases are a match to TRBD1. Germline-derived CDR1 and CDR2 are SQVTM and ANQGSEA. The CDR3 loop spans 15 amino acids. V shed 1 base, J shed 4 bases, and the junction held 9 bases outside the gene matches. The CDR3 DNA sequence: TGCAGCGTTGAAGGCGCACAGGGGCTTACCTATGGCTACACCTTC. This sequence encodes CSVEGAQGLTYGYTF. Full variable domain (rest looked up from reference TRBV29-1 and TRBJ1-2): SAVISQKPSRDICQRGTSLTIQCQVDSQVTMMFWYRQQPGQSLTLIATANQGSEATYESGFVIDKFPISRPNLTFSTLTVSNMSPEDSSIYLCSVEGAQGLTYGYTFGSGTRLTVV.

CDR3: CASSVGISPLHF. DNA for the CDR3: TGTGCCAGCAGCGTAGGAATATCACCCCTCCACTTT. The chain carries TRBV9 and TRBJ1-6; D unclear. This CDR3 is 12 amino acids long. Per germline, CDR1 SGDLS and CDR2 YYNGEE. V lost 0 bases, J lost 10 bases, and 5 bases lay in between.

The chain employs TRBV7-6 and TRBJ2-7; D remains unclear. Trimming took 1 base from V and 3 from J, leaving 7 bases between them. CDR1 is SGHVS and CDR2 is FNYEAQ in the germline V gene. The CDR3 length is 13 residues. This chain's CDR3 is CASSLGTIYEQYF. CDR3 DNA sequence: TGTGCCAGCAGCTTAGGGACCATCTACGAGCAGTACTTC.

The chain employs TRBV30 and TRBJ1-2; D is perhaps TRBD1 (5 bases). The CDR3 has 13 residues. Trimming pared 1 base from V and 5 bases from J, leaving 11 bases between. Germline values: CDR1 GTSNPN, CDR2 SVGIG (reference sequence). The CDR3 reads CAWSGQLTYGYTF. The DNA for the CDR3 is TGTGCCTGGAGTGGACAGCTAACTTATGGCTACACCTTC.

This chain uses TRBV5-8 with TRBJ2-3, with TRBD2 matching over 8 bases. J lost 2 bases, V lost 4 bases, and 9 bases had no gene match. CDR1 is SGHTS, CDR2 YDEGEE, per germline. This CDR3 comprises 16 residues. CDR3 DNA: TGTGCCAGCAGCATCGGGGGGGCCGGGGACACAGATACGCAGTATTTT. This codes for CASSIGGAGDTDTQYF.

The CDR3 coding sequence is TGCGCCAGCAGCCAAGATCAGCAGGGACCTAATTCACCCCTCCACTTT. It specifies CASSQDQQGPNSPLHF. The chain uses TRBV4-1 and TRBJ1-6; weak D call: TRBD1 (5 bases). CDR1 and CDR2 from the germline V gene are MGHRA and YSYEKL. This CDR3 comprises 16 residues. V lost 0 bases and J lost 6, with 12 bases in between.

The V and J genes are TRBV29-1 and TRBJ2-1; D is uncertain. Germline CDR1 and CDR2: SQVTM and ANQGSEA. V lost 7 bases and J 4 bases, leaving 20 bases between the germline ends. The CDR3 runs 15 residues. CDR3: CSGRTSGPLYNEQFF. Written as DNA, the CDR3 is TGCAGCGGTCGGACGTCCGGGCCCCTATACAATGAGCAGTTCTTC.

The chain carries TRBV29-1 and TRBJ1-1, with D perhaps TRBD1 (6 bases). The CDR3 spans 13 residues. The germline V gene encodes CDR1 SQVTM and CDR2 ANQGSEA. Between the trimmed V and J ends, which lost 6 bases and 4 bases, there was a span of 15 bases. CDR3 DNA sequence: TGCAGCGTCCACAGGGTAATGACCACTGAAGCTTTCTTT. Amino acids: CSVHRVMTTEAFF.

This clone was found a few times. The chain is built from TRBV7-2 and TRBJ1-2; D call uncertain. Germline V gene lookup returns CDR1 SGHTA and CDR2 FQGNSA. This CDR3 is built from 15 residues. Trimming shortened V by 5 bases and J by 2 bases, and 15 bases separated the two germline ends. For the CDR3, the DNA is TGTGCCAGCAGCGCTCCCTTCATGGGGAACTATGGCTACACCTTC. Translating gives CASSAPFMGNYGYTF. The variable domain in full, completed from reference TRBV7-2 and TRBJ1-2, reads GAGVSQSPSNKVTEKGKDVELRCDPISGHTALYWYRQSLGQGLEFLIYFQGNSAPDKSGLPSDRFSAERTGGSVSTLTIQRTQQEDSAVYLCASSAPFMGNYGYTFGSGTRLTVV.

This clone was picked up a small number of times. The V call is TRBV11-3, the J call TRBJ2-4; 8 nucleotides agree with TRBD1. Germline CDR1 SGHNT, CDR2 YENEEA. V dropped 3 bases and J dropped 6; count of bases not matched to a gene: 4. The CDR3 has 14 amino acids. CDR3 protein: CASSLGQAGNIQYF. The CDR3 region has the DNA TGTGCCAGCAGCTTGGGACAGGCGGGAAACATTCAGTACTTC.

The chain links TRBV4-3 to TRBJ1-2; D unresolved. This CDR3 has 14 amino acids. Trimming removed 0 bases at V and 5 bases at J, with 10 bases between. The V gene's germline CDR1 is LGHNA and CDR2 YSLEER. The CDR3 loop reads CASSQDLSTYGYTF. DNA for the CDR3: TGCGCCAGCAGCCAAGATTTGTCCACGTATGGCTACACCTTC.

The sample holds a few counts of this clone. The CDR3 DNA follows: TGTGCCAGCAGCCGAAGGACTGAAGCTTTCTTT. Its translation is CASSRRTEAFF. The chain recombines TRBV25-1 with TRBJ1-1; D remains ambiguous. This CDR3 is 11 amino acids long. Germline CDR1 and CDR2: MGHDK and SYGVNS. The V end lost 6 bases, the J end lost 5 bases, and 7 bases lay between the germline ends.

This clone was counted a few times. The chain couples TRBV29-1 to TRBJ2-5, with D possibly being TRBD1 (5 bases). Germline-derived CDR1 and CDR2 are SQVTM and ANQGSEA. The V end was cut by 5 bases, the J end by 0 bases, with 7 bases between. This CDR3 is 12 amino acids long. The CDR3 DNA is TGCAGCGTTACAGGCCACCAAGAGACCCAGTACTTC. This translates into CSVTGHQETQYF. Variable domain in full (rest from reference TRBV29-1 and TRBJ2-5): SAVISQKPSRDICQRGTSLTIQCQVDSQVTMMFWYRQQPGQSLTLIATANQGSEATYESGFVIDKFPISRPNLTFSTLTVSNMSPEDSSIYLCSVTGHQETQYFGPGTRLLVL.

V is TRBV25-1 and J is TRBJ2-1; a possible D gene is TRBD2 (6 bases). Germline CDR1 and CDR2: MGHDK and SYGVNS. V shed 6 bases and J shed 4 bases, with 13 bases lying between them. CDR3 length: 14 residues. The CDR3, as DNA: TGTGCCAGCAGCCCGGGACTGGCTTACAATGAGCAGTTCTTC. It translates to CASSPGLAYNEQFF.

The V and J genes are TRBV2 and TRBJ1-6; D not resolved. Germline V lookup: CDR1 SNHLY, CDR2 FYNNEI. The V and J ends lost 3 bases and 6 bases respectively, with 9 bases between them. This CDR3 has 14 amino acids. The CDR3 sequence is CASSDGRLNSPLHF. The CDR3 DNA reads TGTGCCAGCAGTGATGGGCGGCTTAATTCACCCCTCCACTTT.

The table lists this clone with many counts. The chain couples TRBV2 to TRBJ2-1, with D perhaps TRBD1 (5 bases). Trimming stripped 4 bases from V and 5 bases from J, with 9 bases between. CDR1 SNHLY and CDR2 FYNNEI come from the germline V gene. The CDR3 totals 13 residues. For the CDR3, the DNA is TGTGCCAGCAGTGTGGGGCCAGACAATGAGCAGTTCTTC. Protein product: CASSVGPDNEQFF.

This rearrangement joins TRBV29-1 to TRBJ1-1; unclear D gene. The CDR3 length is 13 residues. Germline V gives CDR1 SQVTM, CDR2 ANQGSEA. Deletions cut 8 bases from V and 1 base from J, with 14 bases between. This CDR3 reads CSSKRWGNTEAFF. CDR3 coding DNA: TGCAGCTCAAAAAGGTGGGGGAACACTGAAGCTTTCTTT. The variable domain in full, completed from reference TRBV29-1 and TRBJ1-1, reads SAVISQKPSRDICQRGTSLTIQCQVDSQVTMMFWYRQQPGQSLTLIATANQGSEATYESGFVIDKFPISRPNLTFSTLTVSNMSPEDSSIYLCSSKRWGNTEAFFGQGTRLTVV.

This sequence joins TRBV9 and TRBJ2-3; D remains unclear. The germline gives CDR1 SGDLS, CDR2 YYNGEE. The V gene lost 0 bases and the J gene lost 1 base, with 9 bases spanning the gap. This CDR3 comprises 15 residues. CDR3 residues: CASSVGTGGTDTQYF. The DNA for the CDR3 is TGTGCCAGCAGCGTAGGAACGGGCGGCACAGATACGCAGTATTTT.

V and J are TRBV15 and TRBJ1-5; a weak D match, TRBD1 (6 bases). This CDR3 is 17 amino acids long. The germline V gene encodes CDR1 LNHNV and CDR2 YYDKDF (reference sequence). V shed 1 base and J shed 4 bases, with 17 bases lying between them. The CDR3 nucleotides read TGTGCCACCAGCAGAGTCTTCCAGGGGTATAGGAATCAGCCCCAGCATTTT. This gives the protein CATSRVFQGYRNQPQHF.

This clone was observed once. This chain connects TRBV5-1 to TRBJ2-5; 12 bases align to TRBD1. This CDR3 is 16 amino acids long. Germline CDR1 reads SGHRS; CDR2 reads YFSETQ. Trimming cost V 0 bases and J 5 bases; bases outside gene matches: 5. Written as DNA, the CDR3 is TGCGCCAGCAGCTTGGGGGACAGGGGGCCACGGGAGACCCAGTACTTC. It translates to CASSLGDRGPRETQYF. The full variable domain, its missing parts supplied by reference TRBV5-1 and TRBJ2-5, is KAGVTQTPRYLIKTRGQQVTLSCSPISGHRSVSWYQQTPGQGLQFLFEYFSETQRNKGNFPGRFSGRQFSNSRSEMNVSTLELGDSALYLCASSLGDRGPRETQYFGPGTRLLVL.

The chain employs TRBV29-1 and TRBJ2-1; no firm D call. Per the germline V gene, CDR1 is SQVTM and CDR2 is ANQGSEA. V was shortened by 4 bases and J by 2 bases, with 12 bases between the two germline ends. This CDR3 has 14 amino acids. The CDR3 bases are TGCAGCGTTGGGTCCAAAATAACCTACAATGAGCAGTTCTTC. Its protein product is CSVGSKITYNEQFF.